Listed below are T cell receptor beta chains from one sample, sequenced in a study of response to subunit inactivated influenza vaccine. TCRdb called the RT-PCR reads again in MiXCR, with one record for every CDR3 protein. This table holds approximately 700,000 distinct CDR3 sequences, about 15% found once. The sample here was PBMCs from blood, taken 12 days after vaccination. The receptors shown here come from a man in his fifties or sixties who received an inactivated influenza vaccine. The CDR3 runs from the conserved cysteine through the conserved F or W. Clone size appears in some rows only: once, few, many, or a class for an expanded clone.

clone size	V gene	J gene	CDR3 protein
-	TRBV20-1	TRBJ2-7	CSARVGSGGYEQYF
-	TRBV19	TRBJ2-3	CASSGLAGNTDTQYF
-	TRBV6-2/TRBV6-3	TRBJ2-7	CASRRRDGPYEQYF
few	TRBV11-2	TRBJ1-2	CASSLEGGQGAVIRGYTF
-	TRBV3-1	TRBJ1-6	CASSQGVVSNNSPLHF
many	TRBV4-3	TRBJ1-3	CASSQEGQGAMAGNTIYF
many	TRBV7-9	TRBJ2-1	CASSSLAGGENYNEQFF
many	TRBV5-6	TRBJ2-1	CASSPWTSYNEQFF
-	TRBV7-9	TRBJ2-1	CASSFLRDRGGGEQFF
-	TRBV28	TRBJ2-7	CASSSATYRFYEQYF
once	TRBV7-8	TRBJ2-5	CASSSGRAPVGRETQYF
-	TRBV4-2	TRBJ2-5	CASSPSGTGRETQYF
many	TRBV10-3	TRBJ1-3	CAIRGQGLGNTIYF
few	TRBV12-3/TRBV12-4	TRBJ2-2	CASSSRTGLAGITNTGELFF
-	TRBV12-3/TRBV12-4	TRBJ2-3	CASSSGTEHITSTDTQYF
-	TRBV7-3	TRBJ2-3	CASSRGQGLPDTQYF
-	TRBV6-2/TRBV6-3	TRBJ1-2	CASSYSTAYGYTF
-	TRBV12-3/TRBV12-4	TRBJ2-3	CASSFAGGVADTQYF
-	TRBV20-1	TRBJ2-7	CSARDISRRGTGDEQYF
many	TRBV20-1	TRBJ2-5	CSATVLATKTQYF
-	TRBV7-3	TRBJ2-7	CASSPGQGGSYEQYF
-	TRBV6-1	TRBJ1-3	CASSRDRVSGNTIYF
few	TRBV12-3/TRBV12-4	TRBJ2-7	CASSLARGPGGYEQYF
many	TRBV7-9	TRBJ2-5	CASSSQGRQTQYF
-	TRBV27	TRBJ2-7	CASAVDRAYEQYF
-	TRBV5-1	TRBJ1-6	CASSLVAGRDNSPLHF
-	TRBV3-1	TRBJ1-2	CASSQLRTGYGYTF
-	TRBV2	TRBJ2-2	CASSDWENWGGELFF
-	TRBV4-3	TRBJ2-7	CASSQDSAGQGFYEQYF
many	TRBV29-1	TRBJ1-2	CSVQQYNGYTF
few	TRBV12-3/TRBV12-4	TRBJ2-2	CASTHGPTGELFF
-	TRBV6-2/TRBV6-3	TRBJ1-2	CASSYSSGGRGGGYTF
many	TRBV7-8	TRBJ1-1	CASSFEVAGATEAFF
-	TRBV7-3	TRBJ2-3	CASSFAGRHGDTQYF
-	TRBV7-9	TRBJ2-3	CASSKGLGADTQYF
-	TRBV14	TRBJ2-1	CASGALSYNEQFF
few	TRBV7-8	TRBJ2-5	CASSYGQGKTQYF
-	TRBV21-1	TRBJ1-6	CASSKASGQWCNSPLHF
many	TRBV5-1	TRBJ1-2	CASSSGTGNYGYTF
-	TRBV18	TRBJ2-1	CASTPSSYNEQFF
few	TRBV20-1	TRBJ2-2	CSARGAQGAGELFF
-	TRBV10-3	TRBJ2-3	CAISIAGGRADTQYF
-	TRBV6-1	TRBJ1-1	CASSFHSTNTEAFF
-	TRBV28	TRBJ2-3	CASSSEDSIYTDTQYF
few	TRBV29-1	TRBJ2-1	CSVVGGPSSYNEQFF
few	TRBV19	TRBJ2-1	CASSQGKDLNEQFF
-	TRBV15	TRBJ1-1	CATSREKRANEAFF
many	TRBV5-1	TRBJ2-5	CASSLTSGREYQETQYF
-	TRBV27	TRBJ2-7	CASSFRLAGGPYEQYF
-	TRBV14	TRBJ2-7	CASSQDPRQAAYEQYF
-	TRBV30	TRBJ2-1	CAWSPHRPYNEQFF
many	TRBV15	TRBJ2-5	CATSRSRGRETQYF
medium-sized	TRBV29-1	TRBJ2-1	CSVVRGQPNEQFF
few	TRBV3-1	TRBJ1-1	CASSQGTGDWHTEAFF
few	TRBV6-2/TRBV6-3	TRBJ2-7	CASSYGQTSYEQYF
-	TRBV7-9	TRBJ2-2	CASSLRGYHTGELFF
few	TRBV20-1	TRBJ2-2	CSARDLGQEITGELFF
few	TRBV7-2	TRBJ2-7	CASSHSGTTAYEQYF
-	TRBV12-3/TRBV12-4	TRBJ2-2	CASSLPSGRGPGELFF